Listed below are T cell receptor beta chains from one sample, sequenced in a study of regulatory T cells in long-lasting Graves disease. TCRdb recomputed calls from the multiplex PCR reads with MiXCR, one row per CDR3 protein. The sample comprises roughly 350,000 distinct CDR3 sequences, 15% to 20% of which are singletons, and approximately 30% rests with the top ten. The data were also submitted as part of a second study, on T cells in Graves' hyperthyroidism and ophthalmopathy.

The sequenced sample was peripheral blood mononuclear cells (PBMCs), obtained at new diagnosis, from a patient treated with antithyroid drugs. The receptor set was obtained from a man between 40 and 49 years old with Graves disease. Both conserved end residues are part of each CDR3. D genes are given only for firm matches. Part of the rows lack a size; the others show once, few, many or a class for expanded clones.

>TRBJ2-2|TRBV19|NA|NA
CASEGDTGELFF
TGTGCCAGTGAAGGAGACACCGGGGAGCTGTTTTTT
>TRBJ2-2|TRBV3-1|few|NA
CASSLWTSNTGELFF
TGTGCCAGCAGCCTCTGGACATCGAACACCGGGGAGCTGTTTTTT
>TRBJ2-2|TRBV7-9|NA|NA
CASPQGPNTGELFF
TGTGCCAGTCCACAGGGACCGAACACCGGGGAGCTGTTTTTT
>TRBJ2-3|TRBV5-1|many|TRBD2
CASRRGGAPDTQYF
TGCGCCAGCCGACGCGGGGGGGCTCCAGATACGCAGTATTTT
>TRBJ1-6|TRBV29-1|NA|TRBD1
CSVRDRAGGSPLHF
TGCAGCGTGAGGGACAGGGCGGGTGGCTCACCCCTCCACTTT
>TRBJ2-1|TRBV6-1|NA|NA
CASRRTGTDSYNEQFF
TGTGCCAGCAGACGGACCGGGACGGACTCCTACAATGAGCAGTTCTTC
>TRBJ1-5|TRBV30|NA|NA
CAWSDSLNQPQHF
TGTGCCTGGAGCGACAGTCTAAATCAGCCCCAGCATTTT
>TRBJ2-5|TRBV4-1|NA|NA
CASSQLGFVPETQYF
TGCGCCAGCAGCCAATTGGGCTTTGTACCGGAGACCCAGTACTTC
>TRBJ2-3|TRBV5-1|NA|NA
CASSPHGGQSTDTQYF
TGCGCCAGCAGCCCCCACGGGGGGCAAAGCACAGATACGCAGTATTTT
>TRBJ1-5|TRBV5-6|NA|NA
CASSTDGGNQPQHF
TGTGCCAGCAGCACGGACGGGGGGAATCAGCCCCAGCATTTT
>TRBJ1-5|TRBV30|many|NA
CAWSPHPNQPQHF
TGTGCCTGGAGTCCCCATCCCAATCAGCCCCAGCATTTT
>TRBJ2-7|TRBV5-1|many|TRBD1
CASSSDRTYEQYF
TGCGCCAGCAGCTCGGACAGGACCTACGAGCAGTACTTC
>TRBJ1-4|TRBV4-1|few|TRBD1
CASSQVDDRGEKLFF
TGCGCCAGCAGCCAAGTAGATGACAGGGGTGAAAAACTGTTTTTT
>TRBJ1-1|TRBV28|few|NA
CASSSGWTEAFF
TGTGCCAGCAGTTCGGGGTGGACTGAAGCTTTCTTT
>TRBJ2-7|TRBV2|few|NA
CASSFQIAYEQYF
TGTGCCAGCAGTTTCCAGATCGCCTACGAGCAGTACTTC
>TRBJ2-2|TRBV10-3|few|TRBD1
CAISEDRVYTGELFF
TGTGCCATCAGTGAGGACAGGGTTTACACCGGGGAGCTGTTTTTT
>TRBJ2-1|TRBV5-8|few|NA
CASSLGIAPEQFF
TGTGCCAGCAGCTTAGGTATAGCGCCTGAGCAGTTCTTC
>TRBJ2-3|TRBV29-1|many|NA
CSVARDSTDTQYF
TGCAGCGTTGCCCGGGACAGCACAGATACGCAGTATTTT
>TRBJ2-3|TRBV2|NA|TRBD2
CASRGAGNTDTQYF
TGTGCCAGCAGGGGAGCGGGGAACACAGATACGCAGTATTTT
>TRBJ2-3|TRBV28|many|TRBD2
CASKLSGGYYSTDTQYF
TGTGCCAGCAAATTGAGCGGGGGGTATTATAGCACAGATACGCAGTATTTT
>TRBJ1-5|TRBV5-1|NA|TRBD1
CAGPGQQSNQPQHF
TGCGCCGGGCCGGGACAGCAGAGCAATCAGCCCCAGCATTTT
>TRBJ2-1|TRBV20-1|many|TRBD2
CSARTPGTSYDNEQFF
TGCAGTGCTAGAACCCCAGGGACTAGCTACGACAATGAGCAGTTCTTC
>TRBJ2-6|TRBV30|NA|TRBD2
CAWEAGGGANVLTF
TGTGCCTGGGAGGCGGGAGGAGGGGCCAACGTCCTGACTTTC
>TRBJ1-1|TRBV19|NA|NA
CASSILSTGHMNAEAFF
TGTGCCAGTAGTATACTGTCCACCGGACACATGAACGCTGAAGCTTTCTTT
>TRBJ2-5|TRBV2|many|TRBD2
CASSELGGAQETQYF
TGTGCCAGCAGTGAACTCGGGGGGGCCCAAGAGACCCAGTACTTC
>TRBJ1-5|TRBV5-5|NA|NA
CASSLWVNEPQHF
TGTGCCAGCAGCCTATGGGTTAACGAGCCCCAGCATTTT
>TRBJ1-1|TRBV7-9|few|NA
CASSFEHMNTEAFF
TGTGCCAGCAGCTTCGAGCATATGAACACTGAAGCTTTCTTT
>TRBJ1-1|TRBV2|many|NA
CASSDSGSTEAFF
TGTGCCAGCAGTGATTCGGGGTCCACTGAAGCTTTCTTT
>TRBJ2-3|TRBV5-1|many|TRBD2
CASSFRTSGGTTDTQYF
TGCGCCAGCAGCTTCCGGACTAGCGGGGGGACCACAGATACGCAGTATTTT
>TRBJ2-3|TRBV27|NA|NA
CASGEWTGASGEGDTQYF
TGTGCCAGCGGGGAGTGGACAGGGGCTAGCGGGGAAGGAGATACGCAGTATTTT
>TRBJ2-3|TRBV5-1|many|TRBD1
CASSEGQGYDTQYF
TGCGCCAGCAGCGAGGGACAGGGATACGATACGCAGTATTTT
>TRBJ2-1|TRBV6-1|many|TRBD2
CASRERGLTDEQFF
TGTGCCAGCAGAGAGCGGGGGCTTACGGATGAGCAGTTCTTC
>TRBJ2-2|TRBV12-3/TRBV12-4|many|NA
CASSARVAGELFF
TGTGCCAGCAGTGCCAGGGTTGCCGGGGAGCTGTTTTTT
>TRBJ2-5|TRBV6-5|many|NA
CASSYSGPWETQYF
TGTGCCAGCAGTTACTCGGGGCCGTGGGAGACCCAGTACTTC
>TRBJ1-4|TRBV4-1|NA|NA
CASSQPGALKTNEKLFF
TGCGCCAGCAGCCAACCAGGGGCTTTGAAGACTAATGAAAAACTGTTTTTT
>TRBJ2-7|TRBV27|many|NA
CASGSGGLRTYEQYF
TGTGCCAGCGGAAGTGGGGGACTGCGAACCTACGAGCAGTACTTC
>TRBJ2-5|TRBV5-1|many|TRBD1
CASSIDRATQETQYF
TGCGCCAGCAGCATAGACAGGGCCACTCAAGAGACCCAGTACTTC
>TRBJ2-5|TRBV2|many|NA
CASRGAGGEETQYF
TGTGCCAGCAGAGGGGCAGGGGGGGAAGAGACCCAGTACTTC
>TRBJ2-5|TRBV6-5|many|TRBD1
CASSYSPGQGRAETQYF
TGTGCCAGCAGTTACTCGCCGGGACAGGGAAGAGCAGAGACCCAGTACTTC
>TRBJ2-1|TRBV28|many|TRBD2
CASSAGTLSGGGYNEQFF
TGTGCCAGCAGTGCCGGAACCCTTAGCGGGGGGGGTTACAATGAGCAGTTCTTC
>TRBJ1-2|TRBV27|many|NA
CASSLSSGGGDYGYTF
TGTGCCAGCAGTTTATCGTCTGGGGGGGGGGACTATGGCTACACCTTC
>TRBJ2-7|TRBV20-1|many|TRBD2
CSARDLIGPTPSGQYF
TGCAGTGCTAGAGATCTCATTGGGCCTACTCCTAGCGGGCAGTACTTC
>TRBJ2-7|TRBV10-3|many|NA
CAISGEQGSEQYF
TGTGCCATCAGTGGTGAACAGGGATCCGAGCAGTACTTC
>TRBJ1-1|TRBV19|few|NA
CASSFTAAGVRTEAFF
TGTGCCAGTAGTTTCACGGCAGCAGGGGTGCGTACTGAAGCTTTCTTT
>TRBJ1-5|TRBV6-1|few|NA
CASIGGGPGDGNQPQHF
TGTGCCAGCATTGGAGGGGGGCCAGGGGACGGCAATCAGCCCCAGCATTTT
>TRBJ2-2|TRBV28|NA|TRBD2
CASTPGGAGSRELFF
TGTGCCAGCACCCCCGGGGGGGCCGGGTCCCGGGAGCTGTTTTTT
>TRBJ2-1|TRBV19|few|TRBD2
CASKRTSGGSSYNEQFF
TGTGCCAGTAAGCGGACTAGCGGGGGGTCCTCCTACAATGAGCAGTTCTTC
>TRBJ1-5|TRBV18|NA|TRBD1
CASSPGTGGQQPQHF
TGTGCCAGCTCACCTGGGACAGGGGGCCAACAGCCCCAGCATTTT
>TRBJ2-7|TRBV6-1|NA|TRBD2
CASSPSGVSYEQYF
TGTGCCAGCAGCCCCAGCGGGGTATCCTACGAGCAGTACTTC
>TRBJ1-5|TRBV20-1|few|NA
CSAHEVRAGFNQPQHF
TGCAGTGCACACGAGGTGAGGGCCGGGTTCAATCAGCCCCAGCATTTT
>TRBJ1-1|TRBV4-1|many|NA
CASSQEVTANTEAFF
TGCGCCAGCAGCCAAGAGGTGACAGCGAACACTGAAGCTTTCTTT
>TRBJ2-3|TRBV29-1|many|TRBD1
CSARTGAADTQYF
TGCAGCGCCAGGACAGGGGCGGCAGATACGCAGTATTTT